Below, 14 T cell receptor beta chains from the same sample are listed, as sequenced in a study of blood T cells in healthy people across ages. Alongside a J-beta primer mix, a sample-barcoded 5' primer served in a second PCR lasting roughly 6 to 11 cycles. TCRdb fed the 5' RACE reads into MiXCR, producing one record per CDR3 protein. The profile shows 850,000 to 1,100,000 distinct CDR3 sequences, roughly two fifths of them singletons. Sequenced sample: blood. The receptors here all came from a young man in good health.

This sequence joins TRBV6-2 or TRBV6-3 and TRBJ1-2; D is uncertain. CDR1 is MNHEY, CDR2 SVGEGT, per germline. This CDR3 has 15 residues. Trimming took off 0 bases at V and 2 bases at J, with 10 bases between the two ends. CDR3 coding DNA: TGTGCCAGCAGTTACTCTCCAACAAGAAACTATGGCTACACCTTC. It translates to CASSYSPTRNYGYTF.

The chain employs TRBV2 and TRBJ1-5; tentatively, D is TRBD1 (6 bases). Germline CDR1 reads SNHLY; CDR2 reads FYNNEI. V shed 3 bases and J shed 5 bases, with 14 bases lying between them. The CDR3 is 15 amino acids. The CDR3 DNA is TGTGCCAGCAGTGACCCACAGGGTCTTTATCAGCCCCAGCATTTT. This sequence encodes CASSDPQGLYQPQHF.

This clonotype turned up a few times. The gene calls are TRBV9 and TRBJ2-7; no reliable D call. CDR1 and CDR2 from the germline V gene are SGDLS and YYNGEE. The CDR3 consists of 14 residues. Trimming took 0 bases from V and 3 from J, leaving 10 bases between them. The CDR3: CASSVDGTDYEQYF. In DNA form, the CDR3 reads TGTGCCAGCAGCGTAGATGGAACCGACTACGAGCAGTACTTC.

DNA for the CDR3: TGCAGTTCGAGTCACACCACAGATACGCAGTATTTT. Protein product: CSSSHTTDTQYF. The chain is built from TRBV20-1 and TRBJ2-3; D is unresolved. Germline CDR1 and CDR2: DFQATT and SNEGSKA (reference sequence). This CDR3 spans 12 amino acids. V shed 8 bases and J shed 2 bases, with 11 bases lying between them.

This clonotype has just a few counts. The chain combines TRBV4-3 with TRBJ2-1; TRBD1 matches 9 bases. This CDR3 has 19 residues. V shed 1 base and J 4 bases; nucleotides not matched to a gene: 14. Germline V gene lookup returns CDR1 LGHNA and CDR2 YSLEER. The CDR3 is CASSQAHIFGQGKYNEQFF. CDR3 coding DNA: TGCGCCAGCAGCCAAGCCCACATTTTTGGACAGGGGAAATACAATGAGCAGTTCTTC.

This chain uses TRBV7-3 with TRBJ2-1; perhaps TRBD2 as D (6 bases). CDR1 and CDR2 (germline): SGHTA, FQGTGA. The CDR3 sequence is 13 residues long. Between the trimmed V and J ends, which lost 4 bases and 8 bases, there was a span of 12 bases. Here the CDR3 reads CASSSRWGDEQFF. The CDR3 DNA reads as TGTGCCAGCAGCTCCAGATGGGGGGATGAGCAGTTCTTC.

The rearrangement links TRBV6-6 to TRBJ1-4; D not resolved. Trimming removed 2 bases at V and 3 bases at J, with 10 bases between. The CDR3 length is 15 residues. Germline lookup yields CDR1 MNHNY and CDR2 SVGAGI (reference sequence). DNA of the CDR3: TGTGCCAGCAGTTACCCGGATCCTCCTAATGAAAAACTGTTTTTT. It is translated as CASSYPDPPNEKLFF.

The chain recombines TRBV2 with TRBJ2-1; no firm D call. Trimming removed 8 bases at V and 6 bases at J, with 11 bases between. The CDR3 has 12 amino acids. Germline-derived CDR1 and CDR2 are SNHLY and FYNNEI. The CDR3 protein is CASEVSSNEQFF. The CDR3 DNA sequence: TGTGCCAGCGAGGTCAGCTCCAATGAGCAGTTCTTC.

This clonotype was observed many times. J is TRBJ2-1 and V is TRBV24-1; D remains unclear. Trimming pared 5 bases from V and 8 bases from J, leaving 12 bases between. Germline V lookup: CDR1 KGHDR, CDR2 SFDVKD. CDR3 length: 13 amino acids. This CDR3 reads CATSVASDDEQFF. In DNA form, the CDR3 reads TGTGCCACCAGTGTCGCTAGTGATGATGAGCAGTTCTTC.

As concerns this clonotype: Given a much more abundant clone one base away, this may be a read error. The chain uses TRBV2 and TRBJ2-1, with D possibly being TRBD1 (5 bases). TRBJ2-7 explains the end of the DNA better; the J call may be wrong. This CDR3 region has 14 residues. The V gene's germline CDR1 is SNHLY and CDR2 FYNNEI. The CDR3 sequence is CASSGAGIWDEQYF. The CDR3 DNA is TGTGCCAGCAGTGGTGCAGGGATTTGGGATGAGCAGTACTTC.

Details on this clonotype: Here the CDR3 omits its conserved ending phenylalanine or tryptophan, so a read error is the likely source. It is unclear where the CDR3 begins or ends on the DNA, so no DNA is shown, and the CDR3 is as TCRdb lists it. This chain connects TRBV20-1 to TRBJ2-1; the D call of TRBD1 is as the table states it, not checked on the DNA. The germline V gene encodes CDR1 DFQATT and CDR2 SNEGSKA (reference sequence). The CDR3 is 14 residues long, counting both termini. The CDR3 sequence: CSAKGRGMRNTFGS.

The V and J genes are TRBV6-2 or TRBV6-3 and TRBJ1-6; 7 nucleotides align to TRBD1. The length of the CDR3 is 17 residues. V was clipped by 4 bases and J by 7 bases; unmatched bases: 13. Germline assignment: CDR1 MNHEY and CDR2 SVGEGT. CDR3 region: CASSWGETGTANSPLHF. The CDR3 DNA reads TGTGCCAGCAGTTGGGGGGAAACCGGGACAGCCAATTCACCCCTCCACTTT.

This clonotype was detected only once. Here the CDR3 reads CASSEAGLAAYNEQFF. The DNA of the CDR3 is TGTGCCAGCAGTGAAGCCGGGCTAGCCGCCTACAATGAGCAGTTCTTC. The chain has TRBV6-1 and TRBJ2-1, with D perhaps matching TRBD2 (5 bases). The germline V gene encodes CDR1 MNHNS and CDR2 SASEGT. CDR3 length: 16 residues. The germline V and J ends were trimmed by 0 bases and 2 bases, with 11 bases remaining between them.

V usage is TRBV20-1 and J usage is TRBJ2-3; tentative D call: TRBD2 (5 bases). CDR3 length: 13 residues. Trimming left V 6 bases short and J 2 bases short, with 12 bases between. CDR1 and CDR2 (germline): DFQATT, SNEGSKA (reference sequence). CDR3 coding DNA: TGCAGTGCCACCGTCGGACTCACAGATACGCAGTATTTT. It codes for CSATVGLTDTQYF.